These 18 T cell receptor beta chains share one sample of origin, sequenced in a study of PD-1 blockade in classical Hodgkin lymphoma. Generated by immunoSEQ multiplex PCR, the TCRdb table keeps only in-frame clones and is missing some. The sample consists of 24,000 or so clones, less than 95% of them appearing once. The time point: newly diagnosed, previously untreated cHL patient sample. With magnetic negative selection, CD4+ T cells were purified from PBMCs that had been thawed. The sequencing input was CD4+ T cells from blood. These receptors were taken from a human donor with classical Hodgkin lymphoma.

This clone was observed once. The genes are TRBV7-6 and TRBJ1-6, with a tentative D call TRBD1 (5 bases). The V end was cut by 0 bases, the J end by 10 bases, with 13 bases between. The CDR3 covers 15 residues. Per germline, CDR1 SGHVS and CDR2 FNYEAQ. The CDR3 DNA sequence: TGTGCCAGCAGCTTAGCAATGCAGGGTGGATCACCCCTCCACTTT. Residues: CASSLAMQGGSPLHF.

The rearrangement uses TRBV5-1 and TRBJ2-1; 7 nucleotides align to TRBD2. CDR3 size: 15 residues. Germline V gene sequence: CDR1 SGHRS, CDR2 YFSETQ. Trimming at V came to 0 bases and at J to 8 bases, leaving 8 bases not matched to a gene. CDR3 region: CASSLDASGAHEQFF. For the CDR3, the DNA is TGCGCCAGCAGCTTGGACGCTAGCGGCGCTCATGAGCAGTTCTTC.

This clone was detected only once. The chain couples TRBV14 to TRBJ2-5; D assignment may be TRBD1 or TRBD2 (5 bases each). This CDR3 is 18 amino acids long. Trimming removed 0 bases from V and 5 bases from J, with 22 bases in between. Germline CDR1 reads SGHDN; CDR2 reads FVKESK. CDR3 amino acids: CASSQDYPGRGFRETQYF. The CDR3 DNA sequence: TGTGCCAGCAGCCAAGATTATCCAGGGAGAGGCTTTAGGGAGACCCAGTACTTC.

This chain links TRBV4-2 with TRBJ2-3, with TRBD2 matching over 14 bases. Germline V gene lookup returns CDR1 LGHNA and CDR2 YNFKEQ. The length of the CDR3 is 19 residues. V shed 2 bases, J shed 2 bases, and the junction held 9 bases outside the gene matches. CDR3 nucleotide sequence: TGTGCCAGCAGCCAAAATCTTAGACTAGCGGGGGGGCTCACAGATACGCAGTATTTT. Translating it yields CASSQNLRLAGGLTDTQYF.

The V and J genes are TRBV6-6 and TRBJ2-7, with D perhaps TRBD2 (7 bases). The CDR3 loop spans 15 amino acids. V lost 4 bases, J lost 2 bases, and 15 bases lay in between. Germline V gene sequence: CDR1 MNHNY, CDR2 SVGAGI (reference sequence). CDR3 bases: TGTGCCAGCAGTTCCCTGAGGGGGGGGACCTACGAGCAGTACTTC. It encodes CASSSLRGGTYEQYF.

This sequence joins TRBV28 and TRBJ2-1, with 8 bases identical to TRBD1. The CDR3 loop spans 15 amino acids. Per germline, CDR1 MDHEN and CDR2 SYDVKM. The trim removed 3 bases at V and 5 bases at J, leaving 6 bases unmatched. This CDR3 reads CASSFHGQGHNEQFF. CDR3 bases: TGTGCCAGCAGTTTCCACGGACAGGGTCACAATGAGCAGTTCTTC. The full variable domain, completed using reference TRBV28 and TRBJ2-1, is DVKVTQSSRYLVKRTGEKVFLECVQDMDHENMFWYRQDPGLGLRLIYFSYDVKMKEKGDIPEGYSVSREKKERFSLILESASTNQTSMYLCASSFHGQGHNEQFFGPGTRLTVL.

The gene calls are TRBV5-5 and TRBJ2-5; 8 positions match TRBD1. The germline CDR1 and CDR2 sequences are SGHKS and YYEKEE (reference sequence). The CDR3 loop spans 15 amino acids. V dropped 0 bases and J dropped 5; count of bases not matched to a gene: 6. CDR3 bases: TGTGCCAGCAGCTTGGGGGTCGGGGACAGGGAGACCCAGTACTTC. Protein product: CASSLGVGDRETQYF.

For the CDR3, the DNA is TGTGCCAGCAGTTTACCCTCCGGCCAGGGGGGCTACACCGGGGAGCTGTTTTTT. Translating it yields CASSLPSGQGGYTGELFF. This chain connects TRBV28 to TRBJ2-2; weak D call: TRBD1 (7 bases). CDR1 is MDHEN, CDR2 SYDVKM, per germline. V lost 2 bases, J lost 3 bases, and 19 bases lay in between. CDR3 length: 18 residues.

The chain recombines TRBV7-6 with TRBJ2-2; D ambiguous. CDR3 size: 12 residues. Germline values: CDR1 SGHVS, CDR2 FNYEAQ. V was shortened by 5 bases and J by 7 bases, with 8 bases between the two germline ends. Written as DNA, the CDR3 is TGTGCCAGCAGCCAAACCCTCGGGGAGCTGTTTTTT. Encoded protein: CASSQTLGELFF. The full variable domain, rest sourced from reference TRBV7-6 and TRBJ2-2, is GAGVSQSPRYKVTKRGQDVALRCDPISGHVSLYWYRQALGQGPEFLTYFNYEAQQDKSGLPNDRFSAERPEGSISTLTIQRTEQRDSAMYRCASSQTLGELFFGEGSRLTVL.

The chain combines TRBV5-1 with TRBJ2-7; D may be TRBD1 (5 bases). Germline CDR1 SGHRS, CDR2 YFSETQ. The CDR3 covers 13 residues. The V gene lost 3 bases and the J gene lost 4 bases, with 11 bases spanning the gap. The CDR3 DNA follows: TGCGCCAGCAGCTGGCAGGGCCGGTACGAGCAGTACTTC. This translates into CASSWQGRYEQYF.

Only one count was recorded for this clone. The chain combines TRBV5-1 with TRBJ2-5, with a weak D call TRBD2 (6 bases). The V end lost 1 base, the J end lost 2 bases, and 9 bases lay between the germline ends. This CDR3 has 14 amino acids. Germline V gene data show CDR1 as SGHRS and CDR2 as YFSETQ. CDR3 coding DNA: TGCGCCAGCAGCTTGTATGGGACTCAAGAGACCCAGTACTTC. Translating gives CASSLYGTQETQYF.

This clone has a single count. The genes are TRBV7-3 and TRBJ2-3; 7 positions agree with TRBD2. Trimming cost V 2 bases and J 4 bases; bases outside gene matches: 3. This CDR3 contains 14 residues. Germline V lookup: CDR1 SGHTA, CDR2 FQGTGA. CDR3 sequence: CASSLGGGPDTQYF. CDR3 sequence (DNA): TGTGCCAGCAGCTTAGGCGGGGGACCAGATACGCAGTATTTT.

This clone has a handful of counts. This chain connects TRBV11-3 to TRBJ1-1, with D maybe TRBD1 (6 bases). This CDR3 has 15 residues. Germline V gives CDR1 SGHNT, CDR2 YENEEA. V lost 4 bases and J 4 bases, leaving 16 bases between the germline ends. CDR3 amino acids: CASSSSSGVSTEAFF. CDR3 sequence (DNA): TGTGCCAGCAGCTCCTCCTCAGGGGTGAGCACTGAAGCTTTCTTT.

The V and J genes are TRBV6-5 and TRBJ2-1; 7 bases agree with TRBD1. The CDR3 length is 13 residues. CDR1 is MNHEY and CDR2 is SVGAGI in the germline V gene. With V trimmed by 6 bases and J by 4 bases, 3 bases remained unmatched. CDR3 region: CASRIQGYNEQFF. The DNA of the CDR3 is TGTGCCAGCAGGATACAGGGGTACAATGAGCAGTTCTTC.

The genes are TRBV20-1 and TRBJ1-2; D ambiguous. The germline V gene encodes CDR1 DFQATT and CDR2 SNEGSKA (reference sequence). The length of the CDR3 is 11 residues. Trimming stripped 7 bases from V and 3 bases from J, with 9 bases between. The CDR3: CSGQEDYGYTF. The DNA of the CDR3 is TGCAGTGGACAAGAGGACTATGGCTACACCTTC.

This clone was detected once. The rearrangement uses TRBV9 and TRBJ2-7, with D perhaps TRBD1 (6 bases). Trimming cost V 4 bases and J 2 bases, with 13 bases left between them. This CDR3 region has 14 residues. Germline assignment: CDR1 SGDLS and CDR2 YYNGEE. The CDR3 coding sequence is TGTGCCAGCAGCCCGGTTCAGGGGCCCTACGAGCAGTACTTC. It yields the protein CASSPVQGPYEQYF.

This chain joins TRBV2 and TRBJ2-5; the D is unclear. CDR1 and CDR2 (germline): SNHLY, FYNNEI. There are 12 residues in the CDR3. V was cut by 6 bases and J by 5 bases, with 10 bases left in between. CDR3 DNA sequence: TGTGCCAGCAGCGCGGCAAGGGAGACCCAGTACTTC. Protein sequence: CASSAARETQYF.

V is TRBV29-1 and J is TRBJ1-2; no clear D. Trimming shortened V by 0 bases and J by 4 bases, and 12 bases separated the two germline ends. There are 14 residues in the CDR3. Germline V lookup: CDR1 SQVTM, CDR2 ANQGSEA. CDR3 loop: CSVEEQDAAYGYTF. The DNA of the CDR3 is TGCAGCGTTGAAGAGCAGGACGCAGCCTATGGCTACACCTTC.